This T cell receptor beta chain comes out of a study of T-cell reconstitution after alpha-beta-depleted transplantation in children listed by TCRdb under 2016. About the investigation overall: Using TCR repertoire profiling, the study quantitatively followed how T-cell immune reconstitution unfolded in children after TCRalphabeta/CD19-depleted allogeneic hematopoietic cell transplantation.

As regards this clonotype: Its recognized antigen is unknown. Per-nucleotide qualities are absent, and no much larger clonotype sits a single base away.

Study-wide conclusions, independent of this receptor: Over the following months the frequencies of hyperexpanded clones went down, and after one year T-cell counts and TCRbeta diversity were mostly credited to newly produced T cells. About two months after transplant, the apparently early recovery of alphabetaT-cell counts reportedly depended on just several hundred clones that had expanded rapidly and came from non-depleted graft cells. In some patients, the high TCRbeta diversity seen at day 60 was put down to recipient T cells and intrathymic progenitors that had survived conditioning.

The treatment or condition label of this sample denotes: allogeneic hematopoietic cell transplantation with graft depleted of TCRalphabeta T cells and CD19 B cells. TCRalphabeta/CD19-depleted allogeneic hematopoietic cell grafts were given to the transplant recipients, all of whom were children. Library preparation used PCR. Reads for this sample came from an Illumina HiSeq 2500. To normalize quantification of the TCRbeta repertoire, the TCR libraries were built with molecular barcoding that relied on unique molecular identifiers. The public reads were reprocessed in TCRdb via fastp at Q25 and MiXCR, keeping in-frame beta chains. Each entry is one CDR3 protein sequence, shown with its most common DNA and genes. The sample table contains just under 350,000 distinct CDR3 sequences; only one count was recorded for about 16% of them. About 41% of the sample lies in the top ten. The germline V end is reduced by 3 bases and the J end by 5 bases; junction bases left unmatched: 3. CDR1 SQVTM and CDR2 ANQGSEA are derived from the germline V gene. The CDR3 sequence holds 12 residues, the cysteine and phenylalanine included. The only DNA kept is the CDR3, 36 bases in frame from the first base.

This sequence uses TRBV29-1 and TRBJ2-5, and TRBD2 aligns with 7 junction nucleotides. The TCR sequence derives from a male patient aged 2-9 years who had a stem cell transplant for acute lymphoblastic leukemia, so the T cells may come from the graft donor. Sequenced material: PBMCs, mostly from graft donor cells, taken 360 days after TCRalphabeta/CD19-depleted stem cell transplant. The DNA is TGCAGCGTTGAGAGGCGGGAGGAGACCCAGTACTTC. This codes for CSVERREETQYF.